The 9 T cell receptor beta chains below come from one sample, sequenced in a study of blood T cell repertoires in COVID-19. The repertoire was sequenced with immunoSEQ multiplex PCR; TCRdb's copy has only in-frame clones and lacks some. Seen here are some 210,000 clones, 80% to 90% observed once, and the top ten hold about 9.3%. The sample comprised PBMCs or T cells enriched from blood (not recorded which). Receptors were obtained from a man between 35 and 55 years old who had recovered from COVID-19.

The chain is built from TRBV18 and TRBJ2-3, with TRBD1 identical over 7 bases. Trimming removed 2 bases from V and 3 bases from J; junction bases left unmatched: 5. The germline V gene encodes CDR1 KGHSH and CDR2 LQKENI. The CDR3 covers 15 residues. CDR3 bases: TGTGCCAGCTCACCAGGCCAGGGACAGACAGATACGCAGTATTTT. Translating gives CASSPGQGQTDTQYF.

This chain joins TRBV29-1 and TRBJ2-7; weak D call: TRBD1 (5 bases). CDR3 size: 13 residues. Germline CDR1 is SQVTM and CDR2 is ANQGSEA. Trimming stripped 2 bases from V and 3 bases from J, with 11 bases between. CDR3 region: CSVESRQGYEQYF. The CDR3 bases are TGCAGCGTTGAAAGTCGGCAGGGCTACGAGCAGTACTTC.

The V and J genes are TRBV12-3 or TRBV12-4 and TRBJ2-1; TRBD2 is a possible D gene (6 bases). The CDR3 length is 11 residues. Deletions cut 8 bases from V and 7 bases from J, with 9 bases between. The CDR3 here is CASRGTNEQFF. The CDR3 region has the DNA TGTGCCAGCCGGGGGACGAATGAGCAGTTCTTC.

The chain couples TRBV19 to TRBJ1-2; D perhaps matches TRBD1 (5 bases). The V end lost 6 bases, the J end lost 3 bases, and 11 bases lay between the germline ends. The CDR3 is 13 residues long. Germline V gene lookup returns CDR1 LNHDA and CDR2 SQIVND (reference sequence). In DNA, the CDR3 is TGTGCCAGTAGCACCGGGGGACACTATGGCTACACCTTC. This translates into CASSTGGHYGYTF.

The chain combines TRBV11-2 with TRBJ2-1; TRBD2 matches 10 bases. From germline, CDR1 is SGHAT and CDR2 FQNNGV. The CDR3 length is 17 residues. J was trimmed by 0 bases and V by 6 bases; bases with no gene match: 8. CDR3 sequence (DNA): TGTGCCAGCAGTTGGACTAGCGGCGGAATCTCCTACAATGAGCAGTTCTTC. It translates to CASSWTSGGISYNEQFF.

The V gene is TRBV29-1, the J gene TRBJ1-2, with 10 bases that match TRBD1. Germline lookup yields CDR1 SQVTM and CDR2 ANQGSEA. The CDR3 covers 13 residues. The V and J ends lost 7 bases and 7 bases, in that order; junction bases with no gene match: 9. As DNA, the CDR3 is TGCAGCGCATTAGGACAGGGGGTCAGTGGCTACACCTTC. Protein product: CSALGQGVSGYTF.

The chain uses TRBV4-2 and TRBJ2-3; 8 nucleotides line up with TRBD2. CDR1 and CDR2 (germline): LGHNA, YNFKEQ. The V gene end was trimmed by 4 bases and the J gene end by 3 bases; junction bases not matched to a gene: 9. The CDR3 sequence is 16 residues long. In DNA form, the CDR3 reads TGTGCCAGCAGCCGGAGCGCGGGAGGAGGGACAGATACGCAGTATTTT. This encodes CASSRSAGGGTDTQYF.

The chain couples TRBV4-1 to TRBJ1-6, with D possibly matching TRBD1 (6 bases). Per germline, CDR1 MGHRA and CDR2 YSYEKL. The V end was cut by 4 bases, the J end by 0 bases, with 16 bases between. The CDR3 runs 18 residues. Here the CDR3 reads CASSPWGRGSSYNSPLHF. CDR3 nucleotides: TGCGCCAGCAGCCCCTGGGGGAGGGGGAGCTCCTATAATTCACCCCTCCACTTT.

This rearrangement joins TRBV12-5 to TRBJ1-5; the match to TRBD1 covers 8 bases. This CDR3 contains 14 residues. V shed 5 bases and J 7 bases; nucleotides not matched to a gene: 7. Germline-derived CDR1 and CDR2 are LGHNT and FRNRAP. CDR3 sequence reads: CASGLGQGRQPQHF. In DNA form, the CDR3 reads TGTGCTAGTGGTCTCGGACAGGGCCGGCAGCCCCAGCATTTT.